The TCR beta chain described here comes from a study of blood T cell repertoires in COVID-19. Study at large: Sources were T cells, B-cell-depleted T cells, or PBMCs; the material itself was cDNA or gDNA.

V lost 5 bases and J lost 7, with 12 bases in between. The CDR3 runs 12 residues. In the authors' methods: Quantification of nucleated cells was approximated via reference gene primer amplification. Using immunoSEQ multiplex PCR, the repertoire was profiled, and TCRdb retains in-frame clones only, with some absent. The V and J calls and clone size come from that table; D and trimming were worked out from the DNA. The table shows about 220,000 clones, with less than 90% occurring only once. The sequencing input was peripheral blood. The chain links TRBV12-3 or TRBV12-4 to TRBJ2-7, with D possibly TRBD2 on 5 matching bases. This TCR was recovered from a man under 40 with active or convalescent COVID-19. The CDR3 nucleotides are TGTGCCAGCAGTCCGGGATCGGGAGAGCAGTACTTC. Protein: CASSPGSGEQYF.